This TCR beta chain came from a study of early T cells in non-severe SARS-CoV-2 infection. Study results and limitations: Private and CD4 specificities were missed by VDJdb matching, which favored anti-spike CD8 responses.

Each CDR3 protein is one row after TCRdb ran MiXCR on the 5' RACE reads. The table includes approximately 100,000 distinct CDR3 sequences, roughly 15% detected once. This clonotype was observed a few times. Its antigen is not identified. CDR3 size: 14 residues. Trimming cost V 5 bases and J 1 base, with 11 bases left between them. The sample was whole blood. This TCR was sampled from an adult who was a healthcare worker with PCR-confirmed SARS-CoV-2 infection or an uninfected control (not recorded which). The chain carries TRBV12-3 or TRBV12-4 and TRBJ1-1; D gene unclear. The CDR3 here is CASSASFRNTEAFF. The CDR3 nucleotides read TGTGCCAGCAGTGCTTCATTTCGGAACACTGAAGCTTTCTTT.